This is a list of T cell receptor beta chains from one sample in a study of blood T cell repertoires in COVID-19. Some clones are missing from TCRdb's copy, which holds only in-frame ones; the method was immunoSEQ multiplex PCR. The sample consists of about 160,000 clones, around 83% of them appearing once. What was sequenced was peripheral blood. The receptors were sampled from a man aged 45-65 years with active or convalescent COVID-19. The CDR3 runs from the conserved cysteine through the conserved F or W. Each record gives: J gene, V gene, D gene, clone size, CDR3 protein, CDR3 DNA. The D gene is left open where the match is weak. The size entry is marked missing in some rows and otherwise reads once, few, many or a size class.

j_gene: TRBJ1-5; v_gene: TRBV5-6; d_gene: TRBD1; abundance: once; CDR3aa: CASSLGTASNQPQHF; CDR3nt: TGTGCCAGCAGCCTGGGGACAGCAAGCAATCAGCCCCAGCATTTT
j_gene: TRBJ2-7; v_gene: TRBV15; d_gene: TRBD2; abundance: few; CDR3aa: CATRPDKEQQTSAGTYEQYF; CDR3nt: TGTGCCACCCGCCCGGATAAAGAACAGCAGACTAGCGCAGGAACATACGAGCAGTACTTC
j_gene: TRBJ2-7; v_gene: TRBV5-1; d_gene: TRBD1; abundance: .; CDR3aa: CASSLGQGVAEQYF; CDR3nt: TGCGCCAGCAGCTTGGGACAGGGGGTGGCCGAGCAGTACTTC
j_gene: TRBJ2-7; v_gene: TRBV12-3/TRBV12-4; d_gene: .; abundance: .; CDR3aa: CASSLAGAHEQYF; CDR3nt: TGTGCCAGCAGTTTAGCGGGGGCCCACGAGCAGTACTTC
j_gene: TRBJ2-5; v_gene: TRBV9; d_gene: TRBD2; abundance: once; CDR3aa: CASSVGSGVDQETQYF; CDR3nt: TGTGCCAGCAGCGTGGGTAGCGGGGTGGACCAAGAGACCCAGTACTTC
j_gene: TRBJ1-3; v_gene: TRBV19; d_gene: TRBD1; abundance: few; CDR3aa: CASSIRRTGIGNTIYF; CDR3nt: TGTGCCAGTAGTATCCGACGGACAGGGATTGGAAACACCATATATTTT
j_gene: TRBJ2-7; v_gene: TRBV5-1; d_gene: .; abundance: .; CDR3aa: CASRGGFEQYF; CDR3nt: TGCGCCAGCAGGGGGGGTTTCGAGCAGTACTTC
j_gene: TRBJ2-7; v_gene: TRBV15; d_gene: .; abundance: .; CDR3aa: CATSRAGTVVGEQYF; CDR3nt: TGTGCCACCAGCAGAGCCGGGACTGTCGTCGGAGAGCAGTACTTC
j_gene: TRBJ2-7; v_gene: TRBV6-2/TRBV6-3; d_gene: .; abundance: few; CDR3aa: CASSYWLAETYEQYF; CDR3nt: TGTGCCAGCAGTTACTGGTTAGCGGAGACTTACGAGCAGTACTTC
j_gene: TRBJ2-3; v_gene: TRBV29-1; d_gene: TRBD1; abundance: .; CDR3aa: CADRLGTGADTQYF; CDR3nt: TGCGCCGACCGCCTCGGGACAGGGGCAGATACGCAGTATTTT
j_gene: TRBJ2-4; v_gene: TRBV2; d_gene: .; abundance: .; CDR3aa: CASSESAYKYF; CDR3nt: TGTGCCAGCAGTGAGTCTGCCTATAAGTACTTC
j_gene: TRBJ2-5; v_gene: TRBV5-1; d_gene: TRBD1; abundance: once; CDR3aa: CASNPTGAVETQYF; CDR3nt: TGCGCCAGCAATCCTACAGGGGCGGTCGAGACCCAGTACTTC
j_gene: TRBJ1-5; v_gene: TRBV6-8; d_gene: TRBD1; abundance: .; CDR3aa: CASSQGETGGYNQPQHF; CDR3nt: TGTGCCAGCAGCCAGGGTGAGACAGGGGGCTACAATCAGCCCCAGCATTTT
j_gene: TRBJ2-7; v_gene: TRBV29-1; d_gene: TRBD2; abundance: once; CDR3aa: CSVLAGTYEQYF; CDR3nt: TGCAGCGTTCTAGCGGGGACTTACGAGCAGTACTTC
j_gene: TRBJ2-7; v_gene: TRBV28; d_gene: .; abundance: once; CDR3aa: CASTLPGTYEQYF; CDR3nt: TGTGCCAGCACCCTACCAGGGACCTACGAGCAGTACTTC
j_gene: TRBJ2-5; v_gene: TRBV2; d_gene: TRBD2; abundance: .; CDR3aa: CASSKASGGEQETQYF; CDR3nt: TGTGCCAGCAGTAAGGCTAGCGGGGGCGAACAAGAGACCCAGTACTTC
j_gene: TRBJ1-1; v_gene: TRBV14; d_gene: .; abundance: once; CDR3aa: CASSQDQAGEAFF; CDR3nt: TGTGCCAGCAGCCAAGATCAGGCCGGAGAAGCTTTCTTT
j_gene: TRBJ2-3; v_gene: TRBV4-3; d_gene: TRBD2; abundance: .; CDR3aa: CASSQDGTSGADTQYF; CDR3nt: TGCGCCAGCAGCCAAGATGGGACTAGCGGGGCAGATACGCAGTATTTT
j_gene: TRBJ1-2; v_gene: TRBV30; d_gene: .; abundance: once; CDR3aa: CAWTTGFLGGYTF; CDR3nt: TGTGCCTGGACCACAGGGTTCCTCGGGGGCTACACCTTC
j_gene: TRBJ1-2; v_gene: TRBV6-5; d_gene: TRBD1; abundance: .; CDR3aa: CASRGGWGYTF; CDR3nt: TGTGCCAGCAGAGGGGGCTGGGGCTACACCTTC
j_gene: TRBJ2-1; v_gene: TRBV7-9; d_gene: TRBD1; abundance: .; CDR3aa: CASSSPKGQGAGEQFF; CDR3nt: TGTGCCAGCAGCTCGCCGAAGGGACAGGGGGCAGGTGAGCAGTTCTTC
j_gene: TRBJ2-1; v_gene: TRBV24-1; d_gene: TRBD1; abundance: .; CDR3aa: CATSDPGTDSYNEQFF; CDR3nt: TGTGCCACCAGTGACCCAGGGACAGACTCCTACAATGAGCAGTTCTTC
j_gene: TRBJ2-5; v_gene: TRBV11-2; d_gene: TRBD2; abundance: few; CDR3aa: CASSSGSSVETQYF; CDR3nt: TGTGCCAGCTCGAGCGGGAGTAGTGTAGAGACCCAGTACTTC
j_gene: TRBJ2-7; v_gene: TRBV18; d_gene: .; abundance: .; CDR3aa: CASSPGASYEQYF; CDR3nt: TGTGCCAGCTCACCCGGAGCCTCCTACGAGCAGTACTTC
j_gene: TRBJ1-5; v_gene: TRBV6-4; d_gene: TRBD1; abundance: .; CDR3aa: CASREQGAGQPQHF; CDR3nt: TGTGCCAGCAGAGAACAGGGGGCGGGTCAGCCCCAGCATTTT
j_gene: TRBJ1-1; v_gene: TRBV5-1; d_gene: .; abundance: .; CDR3aa: CASSFAPGQNTEAFF; CDR3nt: TGCGCCAGCAGCTTCGCTCCGGGACAGAACACTGAAGCTTTCTTT
j_gene: TRBJ2-7; v_gene: TRBV1; d_gene: .; abundance: .; CDR3aa: CTSSQRTMNVEASAGGPYEQYF; CDR3nt: TGCACCAGCAGCCAGAGGACCATGAATGTCGAAGCGAGTGCGGGGGGCCCATACGAGCAGTACTTC
j_gene: TRBJ2-7; v_gene: TRBV5-6; d_gene: TRBD2; abundance: .; CDR3aa: CASSLYGLAGDYEQYF; CDR3nt: TGTGCCAGCAGCTTGTACGGACTAGCGGGGGACTACGAGCAGTACTTC
j_gene: TRBJ2-5; v_gene: TRBV19; d_gene: TRBD2; abundance: .; CDR3aa: CASSSIGTSGRETQYF; CDR3nt: TGTGCCAGTAGTTCTATCGGGACTAGCGGGAGAGAGACCCAGTACTTC
j_gene: TRBJ1-4; v_gene: TRBV28; d_gene: .; abundance: few; CDR3aa: CASKDSNNEKLFF; CDR3nt: TGTGCCAGCAAGGACAGCAATAATGAAAAACTGTTTTTT
j_gene: TRBJ2-1; v_gene: TRBV24-1; d_gene: .; abundance: .; CDR3aa: CATSDPSGGLSYNEQFF; CDR3nt: TGTGCCACCAGTGATCCATCTGGGGGCCTCTCCTACAATGAGCAGTTCTTC
j_gene: TRBJ1-1; v_gene: TRBV10-3; d_gene: .; abundance: .; CDR3aa: CATNRDLNTEAFF; CDR3nt: TGTGCCACAAACAGGGACCTGAACACTGAAGCTTTCTTT
j_gene: TRBJ1-2; v_gene: TRBV10-3; d_gene: TRBD1; abundance: .; CDR3aa: CATTIGTGGYGYTF; CDR3nt: TGTGCCACCACGATCGGGACAGGGGGCTATGGCTACACCTTC
j_gene: TRBJ1-2; v_gene: TRBV7-8; d_gene: TRBD1; abundance: .; CDR3aa: CASSLKGGQGALIGGYTF; CDR3nt: TGTGCCAGCAGCCTAAAGGGCGGACAGGGGGCTCTAATTGGTGGCTACACCTTC
j_gene: TRBJ2-3; v_gene: TRBV30; d_gene: .; abundance: .; CDR3aa: CAWSGPGDTQYF; CDR3nt: TGTGCCTGGAGTGGCCCAGGGGATACGCAGTATTTT
j_gene: TRBJ1-2; v_gene: TRBV3-1/TRBV3-2; d_gene: .; abundance: .; CDR3aa: CASSQAGGPNYGYTF; CDR3nt: TGTGCCAGCAGCCAAGCGGGGGGCCCCAACTATGGCTACACCTTC
j_gene: TRBJ1-1; v_gene: TRBV6-5; d_gene: .; abundance: .; CDR3aa: CASRWNGPRDTEAFF; CDR3nt: TGTGCCAGCAGATGGAATGGACCGAGGGACACTGAAGCTTTCTTT
j_gene: TRBJ1-4; v_gene: TRBV9; d_gene: TRBD1; abundance: .; CDR3aa: CASSGGQGANEKLFF; CDR3nt: TGTGCCAGCAGCGGGGGACAGGGCGCTAATGAAAAACTGTTTTTT
j_gene: TRBJ1-1; v_gene: TRBV6-1; d_gene: .; abundance: .; CDR3aa: CASSEINRRGAFF; CDR3nt: TGTGCCAGCAGTGAAATTAATCGACGGGGAGCTTTCTTT
j_gene: TRBJ2-5; v_gene: TRBV2; d_gene: TRBD1; abundance: .; CDR3aa: CASSVDTGGYETQYF; CDR3nt: TGTGCCAGCAGTGTAGATACAGGGGGCTATGAGACCCAGTACTTC
j_gene: TRBJ2-1; v_gene: TRBV7-6; d_gene: .; abundance: .; CDR3aa: CASSLRQGSSYNEQFF; CDR3nt: TGTGCCAGCAGCCTGAGGCAGGGGTCGTCCTACAATGAGCAGTTCTTC
j_gene: TRBJ2-3; v_gene: TRBV3-1/TRBV3-2; d_gene: .; abundance: .; CDR3aa: CASSQFLPDTQYF; CDR3nt: TGTGCCAGCAGCCAATTCCTCCCGGATACGCAGTATTTT
j_gene: TRBJ2-1; v_gene: TRBV24-1; d_gene: TRBD2; abundance: once; CDR3aa: CATSDERGAVGEQFF; CDR3nt: TGTGCCACCAGTGACGAGCGGGGGGCGGTCGGGGAGCAGTTCTTC
j_gene: TRBJ2-7; v_gene: TRBV24-1; d_gene: .; abundance: .; CDR3aa: CATSEPDSYEQYF; CDR3nt: TGTGCCACCAGTGAGCCAGACTCCTACGAGCAGTACTTC
j_gene: TRBJ1-5; v_gene: TRBV3-1/TRBV3-2; d_gene: TRBD1; abundance: .; CDR3aa: CASSRTGSNQPQHF; CDR3nt: TGTGCCAGCAGCCGGACAGGCTCTAATCAGCCCCAGCATTTT
j_gene: TRBJ2-5; v_gene: TRBV5-1; d_gene: .; abundance: .; CDR3aa: CASSMGRAETQYF; CDR3nt: TGCGCCAGCAGCATGGGACGAGCGGAGACCCAGTACTTC
j_gene: TRBJ2-1; v_gene: TRBV5-1; d_gene: TRBD1; abundance: .; CDR3aa: CASSPGQGLLNEQFF; CDR3nt: TGCGCCAGCAGCCCCGGACAGGGACTTTTGAATGAGCAGTTCTTC
j_gene: TRBJ1-3; v_gene: TRBV9; d_gene: .; abundance: .; CDR3aa: CASSAASRSGNTIYF; CDR3nt: TGTGCCAGCAGCGCCGCTTCACGGTCTGGAAACACCATATATTTT
j_gene: TRBJ2-2; v_gene: TRBV10-1; d_gene: TRBD1; abundance: few; CDR3aa: CASMGTGGTGELFF; CDR3nt: TGCGCCAGCATGGGGACAGGGGGAACCGGGGAGCTGTTTTTT
j_gene: TRBJ2-5; v_gene: TRBV7-3; d_gene: .; abundance: .; CDR3aa: CASSLIGTQETQYF; CDR3nt: TGTGCCAGCAGCTTAATAGGGACACAAGAGACCCAGTACTTC